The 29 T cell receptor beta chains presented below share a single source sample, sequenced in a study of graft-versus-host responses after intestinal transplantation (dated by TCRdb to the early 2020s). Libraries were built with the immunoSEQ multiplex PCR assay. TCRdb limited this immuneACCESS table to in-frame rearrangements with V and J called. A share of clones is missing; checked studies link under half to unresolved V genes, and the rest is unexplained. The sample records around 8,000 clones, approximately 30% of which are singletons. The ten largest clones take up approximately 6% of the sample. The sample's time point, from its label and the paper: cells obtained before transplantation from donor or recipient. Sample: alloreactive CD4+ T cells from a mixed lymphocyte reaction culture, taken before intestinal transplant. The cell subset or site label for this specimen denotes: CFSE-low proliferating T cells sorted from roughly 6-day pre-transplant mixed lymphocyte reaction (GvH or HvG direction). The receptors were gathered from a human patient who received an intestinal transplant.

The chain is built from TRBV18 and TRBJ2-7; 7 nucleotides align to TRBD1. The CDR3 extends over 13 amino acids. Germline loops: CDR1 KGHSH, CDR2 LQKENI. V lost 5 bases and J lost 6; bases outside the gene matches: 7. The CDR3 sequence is CASSARQGTEQYF. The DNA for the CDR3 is TGTGCCAGCTCAGCTAGACAGGGCACCGAGCAGTACTTC.

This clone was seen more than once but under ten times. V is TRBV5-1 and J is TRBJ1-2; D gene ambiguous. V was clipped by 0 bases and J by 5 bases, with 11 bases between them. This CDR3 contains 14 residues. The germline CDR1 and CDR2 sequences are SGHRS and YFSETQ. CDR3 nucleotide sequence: TGCGCCAGCAGCTTGGACAGCTCCAAGTATGGCTACACCTTC. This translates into CASSLDSSKYGYTF.

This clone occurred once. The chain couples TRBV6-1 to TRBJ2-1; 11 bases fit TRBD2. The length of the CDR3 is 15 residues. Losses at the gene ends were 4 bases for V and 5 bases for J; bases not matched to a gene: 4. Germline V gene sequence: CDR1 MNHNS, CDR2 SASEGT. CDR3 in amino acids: CASSASGRINNEQFF. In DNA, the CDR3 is TGTGCCAGCAGTGCTAGCGGGAGGATAAACAATGAGCAGTTCTTC.

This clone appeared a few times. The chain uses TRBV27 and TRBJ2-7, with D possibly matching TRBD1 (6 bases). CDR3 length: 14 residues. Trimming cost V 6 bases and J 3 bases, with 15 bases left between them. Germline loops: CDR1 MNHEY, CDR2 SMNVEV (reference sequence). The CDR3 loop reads CASRPRGSDYEQYF. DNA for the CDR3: TGTGCCAGCAGGCCCAGGGGCAGCGACTACGAGCAGTACTTC.

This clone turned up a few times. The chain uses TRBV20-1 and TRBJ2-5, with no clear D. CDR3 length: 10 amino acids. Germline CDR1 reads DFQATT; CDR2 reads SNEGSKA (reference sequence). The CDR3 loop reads CSASEETQYF. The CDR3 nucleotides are TGCAGCGCGTCCGAAGAGACCCAGTACTTC.

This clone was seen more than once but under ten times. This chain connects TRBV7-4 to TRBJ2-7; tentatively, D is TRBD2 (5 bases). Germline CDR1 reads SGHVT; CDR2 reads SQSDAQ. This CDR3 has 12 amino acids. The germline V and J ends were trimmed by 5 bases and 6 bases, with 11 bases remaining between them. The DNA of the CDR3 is TGTGCCAGCAGCGAAACTAGAACCGAGCAGTACTTC. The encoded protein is CASSETRTEQYF.

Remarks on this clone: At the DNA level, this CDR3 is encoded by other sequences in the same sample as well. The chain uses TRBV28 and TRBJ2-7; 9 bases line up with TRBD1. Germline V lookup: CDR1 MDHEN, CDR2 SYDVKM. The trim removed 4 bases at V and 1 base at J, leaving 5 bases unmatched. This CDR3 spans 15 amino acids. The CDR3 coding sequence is TGTGCCAGCAGTTCGGGACAGGGAAGGTCCTACGAGCAGTACTTC. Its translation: CASSSGQGRSYEQYF.

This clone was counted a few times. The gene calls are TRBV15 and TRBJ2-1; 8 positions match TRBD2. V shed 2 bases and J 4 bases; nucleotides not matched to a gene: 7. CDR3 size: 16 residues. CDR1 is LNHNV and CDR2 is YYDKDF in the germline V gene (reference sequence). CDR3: CATSRSREGPYNEQFF. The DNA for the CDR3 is TGTGCCACCAGCAGATCACGGGAGGGCCCATACAATGAGCAGTTCTTC.

CDR3 bases: TGTGCCAGCAGCTCTAGGGATTTCACTGACAGGGAAGAAGCTTTCTTT. Translated, it gives CASSSRDFTDREEAFF. V usage is TRBV7-9 and J usage is TRBJ1-1; 7 bases are shared with TRBD1. Germline CDR1 is SEHNR and CDR2 is FQNEAQ (reference sequence). V was pared by 4 bases and J by 8 bases, with 16 bases of the junction left unmatched. The CDR3 spans 16 residues.

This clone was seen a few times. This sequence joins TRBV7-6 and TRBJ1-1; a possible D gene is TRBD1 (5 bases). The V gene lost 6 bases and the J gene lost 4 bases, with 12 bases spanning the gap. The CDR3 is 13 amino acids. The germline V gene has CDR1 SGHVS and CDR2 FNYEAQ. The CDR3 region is CASSQGRATEAFF. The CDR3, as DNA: TGTGCCAGCAGTCAGGGCAGGGCCACTGAAGCTTTCTTT. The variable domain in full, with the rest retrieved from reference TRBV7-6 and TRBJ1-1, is GAGVSQSPRYKVTKRGQDVALRCDPISGHVSLYWYRQALGQGPEFLTYFNYEAQQDKSGLPNDRFSAERPEGSISTLTIQRTEQRDSAMYRCASSQGRATEAFFGQGTRLTVV.

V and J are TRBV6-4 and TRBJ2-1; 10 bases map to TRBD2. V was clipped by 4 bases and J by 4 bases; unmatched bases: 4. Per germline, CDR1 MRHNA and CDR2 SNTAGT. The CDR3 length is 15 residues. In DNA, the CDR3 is TGTGCCAGCAGTGCCGGGACTAGCGAGTACAATGAGCAGTTCTTC. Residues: CASSAGTSEYNEQFF.

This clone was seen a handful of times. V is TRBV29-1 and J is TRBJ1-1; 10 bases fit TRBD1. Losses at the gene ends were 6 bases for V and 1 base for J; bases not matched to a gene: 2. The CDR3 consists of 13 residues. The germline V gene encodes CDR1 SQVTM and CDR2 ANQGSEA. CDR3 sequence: CSVTGGANTEAFF. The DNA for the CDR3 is TGCAGCGTGACAGGGGGCGCGAACACTGAAGCTTTCTTT.

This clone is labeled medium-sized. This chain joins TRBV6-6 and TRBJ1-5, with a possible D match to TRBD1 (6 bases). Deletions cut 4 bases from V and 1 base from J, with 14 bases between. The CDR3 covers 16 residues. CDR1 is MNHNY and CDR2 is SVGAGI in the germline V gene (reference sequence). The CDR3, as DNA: TGTGCCAGCAGTTCCACAGGGATCAGGAGCAATCAGCCCCAGCATTTT. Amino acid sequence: CASSSTGIRSNQPQHF.

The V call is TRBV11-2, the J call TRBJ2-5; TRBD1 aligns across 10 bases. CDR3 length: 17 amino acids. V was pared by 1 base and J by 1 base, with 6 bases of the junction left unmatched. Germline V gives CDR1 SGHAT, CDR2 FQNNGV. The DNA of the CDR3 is TGTGCCAGCAGCTTAGTAGGGACAGGGGCCCTCCAAGAGACCCAGTACTTC. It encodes CASSLVGTGALQETQYF.

CDR3 coding DNA: TGCGCCAGCAGCTTGGCCGTCTCCACAGATACGCAGTATTTT. Protein product: CASSLAVSTDTQYF. The chain couples TRBV5-1 to TRBJ2-3, with D hard to call. Per the germline V gene, CDR1 is SGHRS and CDR2 is YFSETQ. With 0 bases removed from V and 2 bases from J, the gap between germline ends came to 7 bases. The CDR3 length is 14 residues.

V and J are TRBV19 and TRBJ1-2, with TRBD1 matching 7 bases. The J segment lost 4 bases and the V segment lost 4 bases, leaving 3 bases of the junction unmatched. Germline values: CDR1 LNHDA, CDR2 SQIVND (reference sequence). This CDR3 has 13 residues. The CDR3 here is CASSTQGSYGYTF. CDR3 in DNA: TGTGCCAGTAGTACACAGGGGAGCTATGGCTACACCTTC.

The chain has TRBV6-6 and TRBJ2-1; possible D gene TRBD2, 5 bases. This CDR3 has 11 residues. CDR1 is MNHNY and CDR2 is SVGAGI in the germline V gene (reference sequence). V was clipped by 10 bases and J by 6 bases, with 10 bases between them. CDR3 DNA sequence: TGTGCCATAGCGCGTTCCAATGAGCAGTTCTTC. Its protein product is CAIARSNEQFF.

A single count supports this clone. CDR3 residues: CATPLWSAGAITGELFF. Written as DNA, the CDR3 is TGTGCCACCCCTCTATGGTCAGCGGGAGCAATCACCGGGGAGCTGTTTTTT. The gene calls are TRBV7-9 and TRBJ2-2, with 8 bases lining up with TRBD2. The germline CDR1 and CDR2 sequences are SEHNR and FQNEAQ (reference sequence). Trimming took 10 bases from V and 4 from J; bases not matched to a gene: 17. There are 17 residues in the CDR3.

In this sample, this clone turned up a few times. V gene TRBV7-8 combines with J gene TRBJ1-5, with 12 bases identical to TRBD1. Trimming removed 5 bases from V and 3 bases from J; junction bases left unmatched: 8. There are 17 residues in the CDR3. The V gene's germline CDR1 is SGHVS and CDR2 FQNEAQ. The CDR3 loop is CASSPTWDRGHNQPQHF. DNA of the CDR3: TGTGCCAGCAGCCCTACGTGGGACAGGGGGCACAATCAGCCCCAGCATTTT.

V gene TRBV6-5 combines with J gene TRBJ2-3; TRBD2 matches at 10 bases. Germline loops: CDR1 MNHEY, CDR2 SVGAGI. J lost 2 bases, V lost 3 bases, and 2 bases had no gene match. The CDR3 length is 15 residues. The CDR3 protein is CASSYLAGATDTQYF. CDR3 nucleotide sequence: TGTGCCAGCAGTTATCTAGCGGGGGCCACAGATACGCAGTATTTT.

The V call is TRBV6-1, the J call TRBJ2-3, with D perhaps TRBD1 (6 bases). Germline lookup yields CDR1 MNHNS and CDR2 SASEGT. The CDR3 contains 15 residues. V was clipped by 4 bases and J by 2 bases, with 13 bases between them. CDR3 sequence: CASSARGRFTDTQYF. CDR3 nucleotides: TGTGCCAGCAGTGCCAGGGGTAGGTTCACAGATACGCAGTATTTT.

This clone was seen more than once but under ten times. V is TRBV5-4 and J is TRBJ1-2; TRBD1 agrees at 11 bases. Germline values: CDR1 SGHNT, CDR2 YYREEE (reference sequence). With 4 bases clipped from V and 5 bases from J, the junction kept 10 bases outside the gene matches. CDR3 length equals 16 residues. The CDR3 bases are TGTGCCAGCAGCGCACTGTTGGACAGGGGGCATTATGGCTACACCTTC. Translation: CASSALLDRGHYGYTF.

The CDR3 DNA is TGTGCCAGCAGGGGCGCGAACACTGAAGCTTTCTTT. Amino acid sequence: CASRGANTEAFF. V gene TRBV6-1 combines with J gene TRBJ1-1; no definite D call. The ends were cut back, 6 bases at V and 1 base at J, with 6 bases in the middle. Germline V CDR1 and CDR2: MNHNS, SASEGT. The CDR3 covers 12 residues.

The DNA of the CDR3 is TGTGCCAGCAGCCCGGGGGACAGACCCATGAACACTGAAGCTTTCTTT. It translates to CASSPGDRPMNTEAFF. The gene calls are TRBV7-9 and TRBJ1-1; 7 bases match TRBD1. The V segment lost 5 bases and the J segment 0 bases; nucleotides outside the gene matches: 9. The CDR3 loop spans 16 amino acids. From germline, CDR1 is SEHNR and CDR2 FQNEAQ (reference sequence).

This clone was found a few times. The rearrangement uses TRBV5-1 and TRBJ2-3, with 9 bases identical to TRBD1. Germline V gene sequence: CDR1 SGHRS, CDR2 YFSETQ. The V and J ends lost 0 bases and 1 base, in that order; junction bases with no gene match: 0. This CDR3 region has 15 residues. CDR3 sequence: CASSLGTGGTDTQYF. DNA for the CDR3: TGCGCCAGCAGCTTGGGGACAGGGGGCACAGATACGCAGTATTTT.

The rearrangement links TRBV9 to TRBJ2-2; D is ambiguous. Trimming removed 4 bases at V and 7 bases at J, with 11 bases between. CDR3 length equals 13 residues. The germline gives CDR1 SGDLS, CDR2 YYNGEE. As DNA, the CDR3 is TGTGCCAGCAGCATCGAGCCATTCGGGGAGCTGTTTTTT. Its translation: CASSIEPFGELFF.

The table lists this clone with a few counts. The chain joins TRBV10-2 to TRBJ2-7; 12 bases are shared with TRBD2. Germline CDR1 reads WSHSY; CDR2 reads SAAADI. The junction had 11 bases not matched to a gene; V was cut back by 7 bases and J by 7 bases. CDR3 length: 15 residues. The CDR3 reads CASTGLAGFRGEQYF. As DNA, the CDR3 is TGCGCCAGCACCGGACTAGCGGGATTCAGGGGGGAGCAGTACTTC.

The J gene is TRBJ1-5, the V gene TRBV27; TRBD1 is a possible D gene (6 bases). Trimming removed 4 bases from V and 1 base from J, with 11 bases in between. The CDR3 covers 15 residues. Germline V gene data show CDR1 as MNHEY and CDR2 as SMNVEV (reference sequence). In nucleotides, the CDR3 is TGTGCCAGCAGTTCCACCGACAGGAGCAATCAGCCCCAGCATTTT. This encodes CASSSTDRSNQPQHF.

DNA of the CDR3: TGCGCCAGCAGCAACCCAGGCTCTGGAAACACCATATATTTT. Amino acids: CASSNPGSGNTIYF. The rearrangement joins TRBV5-1 to TRBJ1-3; no reliable D call. Trimming removed 4 bases at V and 0 bases at J, with 8 bases between. Germline V gene sequence: CDR1 SGHRS, CDR2 YFSETQ. CDR3 length: 14 amino acids.